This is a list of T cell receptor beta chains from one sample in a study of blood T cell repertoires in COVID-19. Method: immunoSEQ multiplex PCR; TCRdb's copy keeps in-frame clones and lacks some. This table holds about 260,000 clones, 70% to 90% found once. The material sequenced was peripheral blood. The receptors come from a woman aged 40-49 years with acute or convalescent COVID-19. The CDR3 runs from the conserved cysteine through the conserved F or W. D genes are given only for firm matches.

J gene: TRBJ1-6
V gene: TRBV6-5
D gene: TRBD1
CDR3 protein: CASSRTGSNSPLHF

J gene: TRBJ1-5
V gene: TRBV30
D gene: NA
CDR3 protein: CAWSLPRGGDTNQPQHF

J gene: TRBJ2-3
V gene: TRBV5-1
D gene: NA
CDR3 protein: CASSLAGAGGTDTQYF

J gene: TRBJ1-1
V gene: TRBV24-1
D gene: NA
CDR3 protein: CATRSSPPGGDTEAFF

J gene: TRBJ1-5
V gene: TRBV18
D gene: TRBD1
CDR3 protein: CASSRTYLGQGSQPQHF

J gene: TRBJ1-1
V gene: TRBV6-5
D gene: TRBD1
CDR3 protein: CASSSIYPGQGEAFF

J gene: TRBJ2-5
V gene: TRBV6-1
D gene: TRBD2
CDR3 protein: CASSELIAGGSGETQYF

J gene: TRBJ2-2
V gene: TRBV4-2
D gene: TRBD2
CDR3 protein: CASSGLAGNTGELFF

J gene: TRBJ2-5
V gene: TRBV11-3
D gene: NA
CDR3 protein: CASSERGVRGSGQETQYF

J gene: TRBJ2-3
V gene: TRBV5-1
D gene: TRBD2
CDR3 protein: CASNLAGSTDTQYF

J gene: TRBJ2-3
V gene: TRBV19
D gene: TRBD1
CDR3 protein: CASKPGGRTDTQYF

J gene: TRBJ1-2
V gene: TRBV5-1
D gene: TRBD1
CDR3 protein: CASSPRDRGDGYTF

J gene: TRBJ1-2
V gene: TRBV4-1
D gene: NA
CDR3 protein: CASSQTTTGYYGYTF

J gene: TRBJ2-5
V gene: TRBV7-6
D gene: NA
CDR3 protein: CASSLEGGRGSQETQYF

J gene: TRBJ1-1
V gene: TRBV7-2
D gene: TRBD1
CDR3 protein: CASKATGGWNTEAFF

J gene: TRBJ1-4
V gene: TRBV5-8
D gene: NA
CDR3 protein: CASRLLEGEKLFF

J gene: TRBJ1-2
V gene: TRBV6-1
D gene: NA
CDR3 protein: CASSEGPGRYGYTF

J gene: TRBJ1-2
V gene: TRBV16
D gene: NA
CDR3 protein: CASSQSVEGPDGYTF

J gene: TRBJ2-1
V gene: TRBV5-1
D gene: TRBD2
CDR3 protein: CASNPSTSGHTYNEQFF

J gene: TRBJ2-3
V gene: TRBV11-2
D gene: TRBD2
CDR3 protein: CASSFGTTSTDTQYF

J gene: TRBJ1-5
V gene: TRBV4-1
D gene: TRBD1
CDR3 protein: CASSRTGDRQPQHF

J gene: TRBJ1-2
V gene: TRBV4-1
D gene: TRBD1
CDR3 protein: CASSQGGGIGQGAYGYTF